This T cell receptor (beta chain) is drawn from a study of blood T cell repertoires in COVID-19. In the study overall: Specimens from acute and convalescent COVID-19 originated in the United States, Italy and Spain. Nucleic acid was either cDNA or gDNA, and it came from T cells, B-cell-depleted T cells, or PBMCs.

This clone was recorded a few times. The repertoire was sequenced with immunoSEQ multiplex PCR; TCRdb's copy has only in-frame clones and lacks some. The table includes about 180,000 clones, roughly four fifths detected once. V lost 3 bases and J lost 10, with 7 bases in between. Germline values: CDR1 SGHAT, CDR2 FQDESV (reference sequence). This CDR3 is built from 11 residues. Seattle's enrolled individuals joined amid active infection and were then monitored longitudinally. The specimen was peripheral blood. The chain joins TRBV11-1 to TRBJ2-1, with D perhaps matching TRBD2 (5 bases). The source of this sequence is a woman aged 70-85 years with COVID-19, enrolled during active disease. The CDR3 reads CASSLGREQFF. The CDR3 region has the DNA TGTGCCAGCAGCTTGGGGAGAGAGCAGTTCTTC.